One sample yielded the 25 T cell receptor beta chains listed below, sequenced in a study of cytotoxic CD8 clonotypes in ibrutinib-treated CLL (dated by TCRdb to the early 2020s). The protocol used for the library was the immunoSEQ multiplex PCR assay. What TCRdb holds here is the immuneACCESS table cut down to in-frame rearrangements. Part of the clones is not present; checked against another copy, under half of the missing clones reflect an unresolved V gene, and the others are unexplained. This sample gives over 140,000 clones in total; approximately 80% of them show up just once. The ten largest clones capture 6% to 9.5% of the sample. The source was PBMCs, collected after 36 months of ibrutinib treatment. These receptors came from a human donor with chronic lymphocytic leukemia.

This chain uses TRBV5-1 with TRBJ2-2; possibly TRBD2 for D (6 bases). The CDR3 length is 13 residues. The germline CDR1 and CDR2 sequences are SGHRS and YFSETQ. The V end lost 5 bases, the J end lost 6 bases, and 11 bases lay between the germline ends. This CDR3 is CASRKGEAGELFF. The CDR3 DNA reads as TGCGCCAGCAGGAAAGGGGAGGCCGGGGAGCTGTTTTTT.

The rearrangement links TRBV29-1 to TRBJ2-3, with TRBD1 identical over 8 bases. The germline gives CDR1 SQVTM, CDR2 ANQGSEA. The CDR3 runs 13 residues. The trim removed 4 bases at V and 2 bases at J, leaving 2 bases unmatched. The CDR3 sequence is CSVVQGATDTQYF. CDR3 sequence (DNA): TGCAGCGTTGTGCAGGGGGCCACAGATACGCAGTATTTT.

The rearrangement joins TRBV25-1 to TRBJ2-3; D not certain. The V and J ends lost 8 bases and 2 bases respectively, with 5 bases between them. The CDR3 contains 11 residues. Germline CDR1 MGHDK, CDR2 SYGVNS. In DNA, the CDR3 is TGTGCCAGCGGCAACACAGATACGCAGTATTTT. This gives the protein CASGNTDTQYF.

The chain combines TRBV30 with TRBJ1-2; TRBD1 is a possible D gene (5 bases). The CDR3 covers 16 residues. The V gene lost 0 bases and the J gene lost 4 bases, with 18 bases spanning the gap. Germline CDR1 reads GTSNPN; CDR2 reads SVGIG (reference sequence). CDR3 nucleotides: TGTGCCTGGAGTGTACAGGTGTTAGGCCCCCTCTATGGCTACACCTTC. Translating it yields CAWSVQVLGPLYGYTF.

The chain has TRBV18 and TRBJ2-1; tentative D call: TRBD1 (6 bases). Trimming took 6 bases from V and 4 from J, leaving 16 bases between them. The germline gives CDR1 KGHSH, CDR2 LQKENI. The CDR3 consists of 15 residues. Here the CDR3 DNA reads TGTGCCAGCTCTCCCCCGGGGACACCTTACAATGAGCAGTTCTTC. This codes for CASSPPGTPYNEQFF.

The rearrangement uses TRBV30 and TRBJ2-7; possible D gene TRBD1, 5 bases. Trimming left V 3 bases short and J 3 bases short, with 15 bases between. CDR1 GTSNPN and CDR2 SVGIG come from the germline V gene (reference sequence). The CDR3 totals 14 residues. The CDR3 DNA follows: TGTGCCTGGAGCCTAGGGATGGGGCACTACGAGCAGTACTTC. It specifies CAWSLGMGHYEQYF. Filled out from reference TRBV30 and TRBJ2-7, the complete variable domain reads SQTIHQWPATLVQPVGSPLSLECTVEGTSNPNLYWYRQAAGRGLQLLFYSVGIGQISSEVPQNLSASRPQDRQFILSSKKLLLSDSGFYLCAWSLGMGHYEQYFGPGTRLTVT.

This chain connects TRBV6-1 to TRBJ2-7, with 11 positions matching TRBD2. This CDR3 region has 16 residues. With 1 base clipped from V and 2 bases from J, the junction kept 4 bases outside the gene matches. In germline, CDR1 is MNHNS, CDR2 SASEGT. CDR3 amino acids: CASSEELAGGPYEQYF. CDR3 coding DNA: TGTGCCAGCAGTGAAGAATTAGCGGGAGGGCCCTACGAGCAGTACTTC.

The chain links TRBV2 to TRBJ1-5; TRBD1 agrees at 8 bases. Germline lookup yields CDR1 SNHLY and CDR2 FYNNEI. The CDR3 contains 14 residues. V was clipped by 6 bases and J by 2 bases; unmatched bases: 3. CDR3 DNA sequence: TGTGCCAGCAGAGGACAGGGAGGCAATCAGCCCCAGCATTTT. It yields the protein CASRGQGGNQPQHF.

The chain is built from TRBV19 and TRBJ1-1; D remains unclear. Germline V gene lookup returns CDR1 LNHDA and CDR2 SQIVND (reference sequence). CDR3 size: 13 residues. Trimming shortened V by 4 bases and J by 4 bases, and 10 bases separated the two germline ends. CDR3 sequence (DNA): TGTGCCAGTAGTACCACCAGGAGCACTGAAGCTTTCTTT. Protein sequence: CASSTTRSTEAFF.

The gene calls are TRBV18 and TRBJ1-2, with D possibly TRBD1 on 6 matching bases. Trimming left V 2 bases short and J 5 bases short, with 18 bases between. The CDR3 has 16 residues. Germline CDR1 is KGHSH and CDR2 is LQKENI. The CDR3 DNA reads TGTGCCAGCTCACCATTAGGGCAGGGGACTTCATATGGCTACACCTTC. It yields the protein CASSPLGQGTSYGYTF.

This clone was found once. This chain joins TRBV11-3 and TRBJ2-5; D not certain. CDR1 is SGHNT, CDR2 YENEEA, per germline. Trimming removed 1 base from V and 5 bases from J, with 8 bases in between. The CDR3 runs to 13 residues. CDR3 amino acids: CASSLGLAETQYF. CDR3 nucleotide sequence: TGTGCCAGCAGCTTAGGCCTTGCGGAGACCCAGTACTTC.

The V gene is TRBV10-3, the J gene TRBJ1-2, with 8 bases that match TRBD1. Germline lookup yields CDR1 ENHRY and CDR2 SYGVKD. The CDR3 has 16 amino acids. V was pared by 10 bases and J by 3 bases, with 16 bases of the junction left unmatched. CDR3 sequence (DNA): TGTGCCACCGGGGCCGGGACAGGTTCTCTACACTATGGCTACACCTTC. It yields the protein CATGAGTGSLHYGYTF.

This clone is a singleton in its sample. The chain joins TRBV2 to TRBJ1-5, with a weak D call TRBD1 (5 bases). This CDR3 has 14 residues. Germline CDR1 is SNHLY and CDR2 is FYNNEI. The ends were cut back, 4 bases at V and 0 bases at J, with 7 bases in the middle. The CDR3 DNA reads as TGTGCCAGCAGTGGACAGAATAGCAATCAGCCCCAGCATTTT. Translated: CASSGQNSNQPQHF.

This chain uses TRBV5-1 with TRBJ2-3, with 7 bases aligning to TRBD2. The CDR3 is made up of 17 amino acids. V lost 4 bases, J lost 2 bases, and 13 bases stayed unmatched. Germline V gene lookup returns CDR1 SGHRS and CDR2 YFSETQ. The CDR3 nucleotides read TGCGCCAGCAGCCTGGAATCTAGCGGCGGGGTCACAGATACGCAGTATTTT. It translates to CASSLESSGGVTDTQYF.

Notes on this clone: The CDR3 does not end in the conserved phenylalanine or tryptophan, so this is likely a read error. The DNA is left out, because the CDR3 cannot be placed on it with certainty; the CDR3 is given as TCRdb lists it. The chain employs TRBV18 and TRBJ1-1; TRBD1 is the table's D call, not checked against the DNA. From germline, CDR1 is KGHSH and CDR2 LQKENI. The CDR3 length equals 9 residues, ends included. This CDR3 is CASSPPTVL.

This chain connects TRBV2 to TRBJ1-6, with D unclear. The CDR3 contains 13 residues. Germline values: CDR1 SNHLY, CDR2 FYNNEI. V dropped 8 bases and J dropped 6 bases, with 11 bases sitting between them. The CDR3 is CASRRDFNSPLHF. In DNA, the CDR3 is TGTGCCAGCCGGAGGGATTTTAATTCACCCCTCCACTTT.

The chain links TRBV19 to TRBJ1-5; no reliable D call. The germline V and J ends were trimmed by 2 bases and 4 bases, with 6 bases remaining between them. The CDR3 loop spans 13 amino acids. Germline values: CDR1 LNHDA, CDR2 SQIVND (reference sequence). This chain's CDR3 is CASSIRLNQPQHF. The CDR3 nucleotides read TGTGCCAGTAGTATAAGGCTGAATCAGCCCCAGCATTTT. The full variable domain, rest sourced from reference TRBV19 and TRBJ1-5, is DGGITQSPKYLFRKEGQNVTLSCEQNLNHDAMYWYRQDPGQGLRLIYYSQIVNDFQKGDIAEGYSVSREKKESFPLTVTSAQKNPTAFYLCASSIRLNQPQHFGDGTRLSIL.

The V and J genes are TRBV7-9 and TRBJ1-3; D is ambiguous. Trimming removed 2 bases from V and 3 bases from J, with 8 bases in between. This CDR3 region has 14 residues. Per germline, CDR1 SEHNR and CDR2 FQNEAQ (reference sequence). The CDR3 loop reads CASSLFDGGNTIYF. The CDR3 DNA reads as TGTGCCAGCAGCTTATTCGACGGTGGAAACACCATATATTTT.

This rearrangement joins TRBV10-3 to TRBJ2-7, with 7 bases aligning to TRBD1. CDR1 is ENHRY, CDR2 SYGVKD, per germline. The CDR3 sequence is 15 residues long. The V gene end was trimmed by 3 bases and the J gene end by 0 bases; junction bases not matched to a gene: 5. The CDR3 spells CAISDGTDNSYEQYF. CDR3 bases: TGTGCCATCAGTGACGGGACAGATAACTCCTACGAGCAGTACTTC.

The rearrangement joins TRBV7-6 to TRBJ1-5, with a possible D match to TRBD1 (5 bases). CDR1 is SGHVS and CDR2 is FNYEAQ in the germline V gene. This CDR3 is built from 15 residues. CDR3 coding DNA: TGTGCAACAGCGGAGTTTCTCGGGGCCAATCAGCCCCAGCATTTT. Translating gives CATAEFLGANQPQHF.

This clone has only a few counts. This chain links TRBV5-1 with TRBJ1-1; D remains unclear. This CDR3 is 15 amino acids long. CDR1 is SGHRS and CDR2 is YFSETQ in the germline V gene. V lost 0 bases and J 1 base, leaving 10 bases between the germline ends. In DNA, the CDR3 is TGCGCCAGCAGCTTGGGAGGCGGACCGAACACTGAAGCTTTCTTT. Translated: CASSLGGGPNTEAFF.

J is TRBJ1-3 and V is TRBV15; a weak D match, TRBD1 (5 bases). Germline loops: CDR1 LNHNV, CDR2 YYDKDF (reference sequence). Trimming stripped 7 bases from V and 4 bases from J, with 23 bases between. The CDR3 contains 17 residues. Here the CDR3 reads CATTAEAGFFVGNTIYF. In DNA form, the CDR3 reads TGTGCCACCACAGCGGAAGCAGGGTTTTTTGTAGGAAACACCATATATTTT.

The gene calls are TRBV7-6 and TRBJ1-4; D is unclear. Germline CDR1 reads SGHVS; CDR2 reads FNYEAQ. The V gene lost 1 base and the J gene lost 8 bases, with 14 bases spanning the gap. This CDR3 is built from 15 residues. The CDR3 is CASSLGLLIGEKLFF. Here the CDR3 DNA reads TGTGCCAGCAGCTTAGGCCTCCTTATCGGGGAAAAACTGTTTTTT.

The chain joins TRBV5-1 to TRBJ1-3; maybe TRBD1 (6 bases). V dropped 4 bases and J dropped 9 bases, with 17 bases sitting between them. Germline V gives CDR1 SGHRS, CDR2 YFSETQ. This CDR3 region has 14 residues. For the CDR3, the DNA is TGCGCCAGCAGCCCGGAAACAGGGTATTCCACCATATATTTT. Protein sequence: CASSPETGYSTIYF.

This chain connects TRBV10-3 to TRBJ2-5; D is ambiguous. V was shortened by 1 base and J by 1 base, with 13 bases between the two germline ends. The CDR3 loop spans 16 amino acids. Per germline, CDR1 ENHRY and CDR2 SYGVKD. The CDR3: CAISEFDWLSQETQYF. The CDR3 nucleotides read TGTGCCATCAGTGAGTTCGATTGGCTGAGCCAAGAGACCCAGTACTTC.